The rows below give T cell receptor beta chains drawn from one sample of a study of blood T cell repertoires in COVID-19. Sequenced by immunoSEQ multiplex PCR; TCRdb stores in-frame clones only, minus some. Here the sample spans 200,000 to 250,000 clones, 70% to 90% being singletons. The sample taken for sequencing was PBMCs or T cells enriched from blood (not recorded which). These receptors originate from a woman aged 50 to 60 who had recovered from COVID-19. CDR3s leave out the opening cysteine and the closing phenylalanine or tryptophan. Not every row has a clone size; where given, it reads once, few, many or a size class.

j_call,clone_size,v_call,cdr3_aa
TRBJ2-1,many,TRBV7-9,ASIPSSYNEQF
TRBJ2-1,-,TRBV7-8,ASSFTSKGSGEQF
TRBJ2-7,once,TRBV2,ASRAGPTLEQY
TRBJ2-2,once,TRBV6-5,ASIPLGRGNRELF
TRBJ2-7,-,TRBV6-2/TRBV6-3,ASSLSGRAIDEQY
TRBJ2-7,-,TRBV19,ASSPPPTSGRPLRYEQY
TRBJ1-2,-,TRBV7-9,ASRDSGQGNYGYT
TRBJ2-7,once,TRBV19,ASSIGTSGSQQY
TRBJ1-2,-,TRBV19,ASRLDRGGYT
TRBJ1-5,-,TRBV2,ASSEMGLSNQPQH
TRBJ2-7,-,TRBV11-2,ASSSGLAGLHRYEQY
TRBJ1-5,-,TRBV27,ASRTPDRGNNQPQH
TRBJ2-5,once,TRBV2,ASSERVYQETQY
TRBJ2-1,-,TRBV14,ASSQGVFGTRGYNEQF
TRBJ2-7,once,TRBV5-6,ASSPFYGGSHEQY
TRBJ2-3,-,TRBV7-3,ASSPYTGTDTQY
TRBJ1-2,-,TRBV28,ASSRPSGINGYT
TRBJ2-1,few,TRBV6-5,ASSTITSSYNEQF
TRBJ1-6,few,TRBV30,AWRGQISSYNSPLH
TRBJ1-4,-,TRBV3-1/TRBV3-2,ASKGVEKLF
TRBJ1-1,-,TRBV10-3,AITETFGNTEAF
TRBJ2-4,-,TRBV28,ASSSPTGIQY
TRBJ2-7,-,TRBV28,ASSPLSGQGVIDEQY
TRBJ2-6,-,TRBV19,ASKGSAFFGANVLT
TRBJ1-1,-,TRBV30,AWSVQLHTEAF
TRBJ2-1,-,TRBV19,ASRRPDDLGGNEQF
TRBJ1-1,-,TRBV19,ASSTGLNTEAF
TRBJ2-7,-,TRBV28,ASTGTSGTYEQY
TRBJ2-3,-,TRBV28,ASSLGRGRIDTQY
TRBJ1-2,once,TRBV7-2,ASSRDRVTNYGYT
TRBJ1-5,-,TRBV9,ASSVDSSNQPQH
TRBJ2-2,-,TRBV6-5,ASRPRAGEAGELF
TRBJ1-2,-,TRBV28,ASSLVSSANRE
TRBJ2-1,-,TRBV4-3,ASSHAWGSGTVYNEQF
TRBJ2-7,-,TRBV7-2,ASSPRLQRGSYEQY
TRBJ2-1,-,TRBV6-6,ASTDSASDHNEQF
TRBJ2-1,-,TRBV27,ASSPQGTSSYNEQF
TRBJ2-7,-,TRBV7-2,ASSQDISVQY
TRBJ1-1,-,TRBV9,ASSAISVWRGTEAF
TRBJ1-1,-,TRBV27,ATGRGSTEAF
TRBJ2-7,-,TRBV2,ASSKGASGRLYEQY
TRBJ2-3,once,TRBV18,ASSPTSGGNTDTQY
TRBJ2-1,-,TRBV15,ATSSGYRGLSGEQF
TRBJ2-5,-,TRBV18,ASSPLGGTGETQY
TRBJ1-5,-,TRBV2,ASSDSGYSNQPQH
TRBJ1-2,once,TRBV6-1,ASSEVQGYYGYT
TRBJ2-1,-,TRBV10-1,ASSESRRGRVEQF
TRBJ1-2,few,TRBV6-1,ASSEAFYGYT
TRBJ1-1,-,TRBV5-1,ASSLLGGEGAEAF
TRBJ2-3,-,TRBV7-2,ASSLVHQPGQTQY
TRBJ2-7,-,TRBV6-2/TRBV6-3,ASSYAVGTGDSRSYEQY
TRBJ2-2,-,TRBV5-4,ASSAPRREGYVGELF
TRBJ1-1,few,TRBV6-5,ASSYDRTTEAF